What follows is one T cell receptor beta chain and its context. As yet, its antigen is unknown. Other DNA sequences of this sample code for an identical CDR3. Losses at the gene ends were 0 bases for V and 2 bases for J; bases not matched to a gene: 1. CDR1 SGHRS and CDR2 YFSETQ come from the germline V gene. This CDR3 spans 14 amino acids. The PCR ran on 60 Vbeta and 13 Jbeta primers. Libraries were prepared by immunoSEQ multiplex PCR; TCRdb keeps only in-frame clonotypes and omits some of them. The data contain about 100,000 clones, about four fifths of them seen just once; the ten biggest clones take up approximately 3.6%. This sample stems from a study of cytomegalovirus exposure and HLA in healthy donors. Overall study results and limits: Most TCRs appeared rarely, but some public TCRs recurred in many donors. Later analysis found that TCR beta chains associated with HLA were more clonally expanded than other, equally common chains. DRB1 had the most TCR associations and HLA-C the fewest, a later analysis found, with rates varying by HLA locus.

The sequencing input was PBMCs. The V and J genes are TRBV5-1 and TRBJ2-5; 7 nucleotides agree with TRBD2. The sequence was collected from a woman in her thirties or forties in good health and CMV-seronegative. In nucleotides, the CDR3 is TGCGCCAGCAGCTTGGCCGGGGGGCAAGAGACCCAGTACTTC. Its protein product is CASSLAGGQETQYF.